Included here is one T cell receptor beta chain sequence, with context. Germline V gene data show CDR1 as LGHDT and CDR2 as YNNKEL (reference sequence). V shed 3 bases, J shed 1 base, and the junction held 1 base outside the gene matches. This CDR3 has 14 residues. This sample stems from a study of blood T cell repertoires in COVID-19. Study background: PBMCs, B-cell-depleted T cells, or T cells provided the cDNA or gDNA that made up the material.

Clones were read by immunoSEQ multiplex PCR, and TCRdb kept only the in-frame ones, dropping some. The table shows fewer than 350,000 clones, with roughly nine tenths occurring only once. During active infection, Seattle patients enrolled and were then monitored through disease. The TCR originated in a young woman with COVID-19, enrolled during active disease. Sequenced input: peripheral blood. The chain carries TRBV3-1 (or the pseudogene TRBV3-2) and TRBJ1-1; TRBD1 matches at 8 bases. CDR3: CASSHTGGNTEAFF. As DNA, the CDR3 is TGTGCCAGCAGCCATACAGGGGGGAACACTGAAGCTTTCTTT.